The 30 T cell receptor beta chains listed next were all sequenced from one sample in a study of blood T cell repertoires in COVID-19. The protocol was immunoSEQ multiplex PCR, while the TCRdb copy is restricted to in-frame clones and leaves out a portion. Of about 73,000 clones listed, roughly 83% were seen once; the top ten hold 2.5%. Sample: peripheral blood. These receptors all come from a man at least 80 years old with active or convalescent COVID-19.

The CDR3 sequence is CSAGTGRNQPQHF. The CDR3 bases are TGCAGCGCCGGGACAGGGCGCAATCAGCCCCAGCATTTT. The chain employs TRBV29-1 and TRBJ1-5; TRBD1 aligns across 9 bases. The CDR3 spans 13 residues. With V trimmed by 7 bases and J by 2 bases, 3 bases remained unmatched. The germline V gene has CDR1 SQVTM and CDR2 ANQGSEA.

The rearrangement links TRBV23-1 to TRBJ2-1; D call uncertain. Being an ORF, TRBV23-1 has a function that is uncertain. The CDR3 is 15 residues long. Trimming cost V 0 bases and J 0 bases, with 6 bases left between them. The CDR3 nucleotides are TGCGCCAGCAGTCAATCCGTCTACTCCTACAATGAGCAGTTCTTC. Its translation is CASSQSVYSYNEQFF.

The V gene is TRBV27, the J gene TRBJ2-7, with D perhaps TRBD1 (6 bases). From germline, CDR1 is MNHEY and CDR2 SMNVEV (reference sequence). The V end was cut by 6 bases, the J end by 2 bases, with 17 bases between. This CDR3 region has 15 residues. CDR3 sequence: CASRPRDTGPYEQYF. In nucleotides, the CDR3 is TGTGCCAGCAGACCCCGGGACACGGGCCCCTACGAGCAGTACTTC.

The sample holds a few counts of this clone. The chain uses TRBV11-3 and TRBJ2-1, with TRBD2 identical over 10 bases. In germline, CDR1 is SGHNT, CDR2 YENEEA. CDR3 length: 16 residues. Losses at the gene ends were 0 bases for V and 4 bases for J; bases not matched to a gene: 3. CDR3 nucleotide sequence: TGTGCCAGCAGCTTAGAGCTTAGCGGGAGGTACAATGAGCAGTTCTTC. Protein: CASSLELSGRYNEQFF.

The rearrangement uses TRBV15 and TRBJ1-1, with D hard to call. Looked up from germline, CDR1 is LNHNV and CDR2 is YYDKDF (reference sequence). V lost 3 bases, J lost 1 base, and 12 bases lay in between. CDR3 length: 15 amino acids. The CDR3 nucleotides read TGTGCCACCAGCAGTTCCTTGACAAGGAACACTGAAGCTTTCTTT. The encoded protein is CATSSSLTRNTEAFF.

This chain uses TRBV20-1 with TRBJ2-4, with D unclear. The CDR3 has 11 amino acids. Germline CDR1 reads DFQATT; CDR2 reads SNEGSKA (reference sequence). CDR3 protein: CSALGQNIQYF. The CDR3, as DNA: TGCAGCGCCCTGGGCCAAAACATTCAGTACTTC.

This chain links TRBV12-2 with TRBJ2-4; the table's D gene call, TRBD2, was not cross checked with the DNA. TRBV12-2 is deemed a pseudogene. This CDR3 is 16 amino acids long. CDR3 in DNA: TGTGCAAGTCGCCCGTCCTCCGTTCTAGCCAAAAACATTCAGTACTTC. Its protein product is CASRPSSVLAKNIQYF.

The chain has TRBV10-3 and TRBJ2-2; 8 nucleotides agree with TRBD1. J was trimmed by 2 bases and V by 8 bases; bases with no gene match: 4. This CDR3 is 14 amino acids long. Germline CDR1 ENHRY, CDR2 SYGVKD. The DNA of the CDR3 is TGTGCCATCCGAGGGACAGGTAACACCGGGGAGCTGTTTTTT. Its translation: CAIRGTGNTGELFF.

This clone has more than one count but fewer than ten. The rearrangement joins TRBV3-1 (or the pseudogene TRBV3-2) to TRBJ1-2; no reliable D call. CDR3 length: 14 residues. Per germline, CDR1 LGHDT and CDR2 YNNKEL (reference sequence). Deletions cut 4 bases from V and 4 bases from J, with 13 bases between. CDR3 protein: CASSPDLQTYGYTF. The CDR3 coding sequence is TGTGCCAGCAGCCCGGATCTACAGACCTATGGCTACACCTTC.

In this sample, this clone turned up once. The chain employs TRBV27 and TRBJ1-2; TRBD1 matches at 7 bases. The CDR3 sequence is 13 residues long. The V segment lost 3 bases and the J segment 8 bases; nucleotides outside the gene matches: 6. In germline, CDR1 is MNHEY, CDR2 SMNVEV (reference sequence). In DNA, the CDR3 is TGTGCCAGCAGTTTGTGGCAGGGGGGCGGCTACACCTTC. Translated: CASSLWQGGGYTF.

The chain employs TRBV5-1 and TRBJ1-1; 7 nucleotides line up with TRBD1. Germline assignment: CDR1 SGHRS and CDR2 YFSETQ. The J segment lost 5 bases and the V segment lost 4 bases, leaving 11 bases of the junction unmatched. The CDR3 spans 15 residues. DNA for the CDR3: TGCGCCAGCAGCCCCCGGTCAATGACAGGGACTGAAGCTTTCTTT. This encodes CASSPRSMTGTEAFF.

The gene calls are TRBV6-2 or TRBV6-3 and TRBJ2-1, with D possibly TRBD2 on 5 matching bases. Germline CDR1 reads MNHEY; CDR2 reads SVGEGT. V shed 0 bases and J shed 7 bases, with 10 bases lying between them. The CDR3 totals 14 residues. CDR3 sequence (DNA): TGTGCCAGCAGTTACTCTCGGCTAGCAAATGAGCAGTTCTTC. Translated, it gives CASSYSRLANEQFF.

V usage is TRBV6-5 and J usage is TRBJ1-2; TRBD1 agrees at 7 bases. CDR3 length equals 13 residues. CDR1 MNHEY and CDR2 SVGAGI come from the germline V gene. With V trimmed by 2 bases and J by 4 bases, 1 base remained unmatched. The CDR3 region is CASSYRQGYGYTF. The CDR3 coding sequence is TGTGCCAGCAGTTACAGACAGGGCTATGGCTACACCTTC.

CDR3 DNA: TGTGCCAGCGTTGCGATACGGAACACCGGGGAGCTGTTTTTT. Protein: CASVAIRNTGELFF. The chain uses TRBV6-5 and TRBJ2-2, with D uncertain. CDR1 and CDR2 (germline): MNHEY, SVGAGI. The ends were cut back, 8 bases at V and 1 base at J, with 11 bases in the middle. The CDR3 spans 14 residues.

The chain carries TRBV30 and TRBJ2-5, with 12 bases identical to TRBD1. From germline, CDR1 is GTSNPN and CDR2 SVGIG (reference sequence). J gave up 5 bases and V 0 bases, and 7 bases lay outside the gene matches. CDR3 size: 16 residues. The chain's CDR3 is CAWSVPRDRGPETQYF. The CDR3 region has the DNA TGTGCCTGGAGTGTACCGCGGGACAGGGGGCCCGAGACCCAGTACTTC.

The J gene is TRBJ2-3, the V gene TRBV19, with 7 bases identical to TRBD2. The ends lost 7 bases at V and 5 bases at J; junction bases unmatched: 6. Per germline, CDR1 LNHDA and CDR2 SQIVND (reference sequence). This CDR3 spans 13 amino acids. CDR3 amino acids: CASTLRGGDTQYF. The CDR3 coding sequence is TGTGCCAGTACCCTTCGCGGGGGAGATACGCAGTATTTT. Combining the CDR3 with reference TRBV19 and TRBJ2-3 gives the whole variable domain DGGITQSPKYLFRKEGQNVTLSCEQNLNHDAMYWYRQDPGQGLRLIYYSQIVNDFQKGDIAEGYSVSREKKESFPLTVTSAQKNPTAFYLCASTLRGGDTQYFGPGTRLTVL.

This chain joins TRBV28 and TRBJ2-2, with D possibly being TRBD2 (7 bases). CDR1 MDHEN and CDR2 SYDVKM come from the germline V gene. The length of the CDR3 is 18 residues. Trimming stripped 1 base from V and 0 bases from J, with 15 bases between. CDR3 residues: CASSLYVRGLSNTGELFF. The CDR3, as DNA: TGTGCCAGCAGTTTATACGTCAGGGGACTATCGAACACCGGGGAGCTGTTTTTT.

V is TRBV4-1 and J is TRBJ1-5; 8 bases agree with TRBD1. This CDR3 is built from 15 residues. After removal of 4 bases from V and 7 bases from J, the junction contained 9 bases not matched to a gene. The germline V gene encodes CDR1 MGHRA and CDR2 YSYEKL. CDR3 nucleotides: TGCGCCAGCAGCCTTGCCGGACAGGGTGGCCAGCCCCAGCATTTT. Translated, it gives CASSLAGQGGQPQHF.

In this sample, this clone turned up once. The chain joins TRBV14 to TRBJ2-7; no clear D gene. This CDR3 has 11 residues. V lost 1 base to trimming and J lost 4 bases, with 2 bases between them. The germline V gene has CDR1 SGHDN and CDR2 FVKESK. The CDR3 loop reads CASSQAYEQYF. DNA for the CDR3: TGTGCCAGCAGCCAAGCGTACGAGCAGTACTTC.

V and J are TRBV23-1 and TRBJ1-2, with 10 bases fitting TRBD1. TRBV23-1 is noted as an ORF with a role that remains uncertain. V lost 8 bases and J lost 0; bases outside the gene matches: 6. The CDR3 length is 15 residues. The CDR3 DNA follows: TGCGCCAGCTCCATTGACAGGGGGCCTAACTATGGCTACACCTTC. Protein product: CASSIDRGPNYGYTF.

The chain joins TRBV6-2 or TRBV6-3 to TRBJ2-1; TRBD2 matches 13 bases. The V segment lost 5 bases and the J segment 6 bases; nucleotides outside the gene matches: 7. Germline V gene lookup returns CDR1 MNHEY and CDR2 SVGEGT. The CDR3 totals 16 residues. In DNA form, the CDR3 reads TGTGCCAGCAGTCAACGGACTAGCGGGAGTTTCAATGAGCAGTTCTTC. Its translation: CASSQRTSGSFNEQFF.

Concerning this clone itself: Other DNA sequences in the same sample also yield this CDR3. The V and J genes are TRBV3-1 (or the pseudogene TRBV3-2) and TRBJ1-5; TRBD1 might be the D (6 bases). The length of the CDR3 is 13 residues. The germline V gene encodes CDR1 LGHDT and CDR2 YNNKEL (reference sequence). Trimming stripped 1 base from V and 6 bases from J, with 7 bases between. The CDR3 DNA is TGTGCCAGCAGCCAAGGGGGGCGTCAGCCCCAGCATTTT. The encoded protein is CASSQGGRQPQHF.

The chain links TRBV6-4 to TRBJ1-4, with TRBD1 matching over 7 bases. Losses at the gene ends were 2 bases for V and 5 bases for J; bases not matched to a gene: 8. There are 16 residues in the CDR3. The germline V gene has CDR1 MRHNA and CDR2 SNTAGT. CDR3 region: CASSDATTGLNEKLFF. The CDR3 DNA reads TGTGCCAGCAGTGACGCAACGACAGGGCTGAATGAAAAACTGTTTTTT.

The chain employs TRBV6-5 and TRBJ1-6, with 8 bases that match TRBD1. CDR1 is MNHEY, CDR2 SVGAGI, per germline. The CDR3 spans 14 residues. V trimming: 6 bases; J trimming: 7 bases; junction bases outside the gene matches: 5. In DNA, the CDR3 is TGTGCCAGCAGCAGGACAGGGAAAAATTCACCCCTCCACTTT. Translation: CASSRTGKNSPLHF.

This clone was observed a few times. This chain uses TRBV6-6 with TRBJ2-5; maybe TRBD1 (6 bases). The CDR3 has 15 amino acids. With 0 bases removed from V and 1 base from J, the gap between germline ends came to 9 bases. The germline V gene has CDR1 MNHNY and CDR2 SVGAGI (reference sequence). CDR3 region: CASSYSSRGQETQYF. The CDR3 DNA is TGTGCCAGCAGTTACTCGTCCAGGGGCCAAGAGACCCAGTACTTC.

This sequence joins TRBV2 and TRBJ2-2; tentative D call: TRBD2 (6 bases). V was trimmed by 4 bases and J by 1 base, leaving 7 bases between them. Germline CDR1 and CDR2: SNHLY and FYNNEI. The CDR3 runs 14 residues. CDR3 residues: CASSVRGNTGELFF. The CDR3 coding sequence is TGTGCCAGCAGTGTGCGGGGGAACACCGGGGAGCTGTTTTTT.

This clone was observed a single time. The J gene is TRBJ2-5, the V gene TRBV3-1 (or the pseudogene TRBV3-2); no clear D. There are 12 residues in the CDR3. Germline V gene lookup returns CDR1 LGHDT and CDR2 YNNKEL (reference sequence). V gave up 3 bases and J gave up 9 bases, with 11 bases separating them. The CDR3: CASSQGHPAQYF. In DNA form, the CDR3 reads TGTGCCAGCAGCCAGGGCCATCCGGCCCAGTACTTC.

The gene calls are TRBV3-1 (or the pseudogene TRBV3-2) and TRBJ1-6, with D perhaps matching TRBD1 (6 bases). CDR1 LGHDT and CDR2 YNNKEL come from the germline V gene (reference sequence). V dropped 0 bases and J dropped 8 bases, with 11 bases sitting between them. This CDR3 contains 15 residues. The CDR3 protein is CASSQDQGSYSPLHF. CDR3 DNA sequence: TGTGCCAGCAGCCAAGATCAGGGGTCCTATTCACCCCTCCACTTT.

The chain uses TRBV6-2 or TRBV6-3 and TRBJ1-5, with 7 bases aligning to TRBD1. Germline trimming cut 5 bases from V and 6 bases from J; bases unmatched to any gene: 7. Germline values: CDR1 MNHEY, CDR2 SVGEGT. The CDR3 length is 14 residues. For the CDR3, the DNA is TGTGCCAGCAGTACTTCAGGGGGAGGTCAGCCCCAGCATTTT. Translation: CASSTSGGGQPQHF.

The chain couples TRBV9 to TRBJ1-5, with 7 bases lining up with TRBD1. V dropped 0 bases and J dropped 6; count of bases not matched to a gene: 3. The CDR3 is made up of 14 amino acids. Germline V CDR1 and CDR2: SGDLS, YYNGEE. As DNA, the CDR3 is TGTGCCAGCAGCGTAGGTCCAGGGGGTCAGCCCCAGCATTTT. This sequence encodes CASSVGPGGQPQHF. The full variable domain, rest sourced from reference TRBV9 and TRBJ1-5, is DSGVTQTPKHLITATGQRVTLRCSPRSGDLSVYWYQQSLDQGLQFLIQYYNGEERAKGNILERFSAQQFPDLHSELNLSSLELGDSALYFCASSVGPGGQPQHFGDGTRLSIL.